These 15 T cell receptor beta chains were all obtained from the same sample, sequenced in a study of T cells in Graves' hyperthyroidism and ophthalmopathy. TCR beta CDR3 sequences were amplified from RNA transcripts. In the first-round RT-PCR of the TCR CDR3, the HTBI primer set was used. MiXCR was run by TCRdb on the multiplex PCR reads, yielding one entry per CDR3 protein. The sample carries around 660,000 distinct CDR3 sequences, about 45% recorded once. Sequencing was done on a sample of peripheral blood or thyroid tissue (not recorded which). The receptors stem from an adult man with Graves' disease, either hyperthyroidism or ophthalmopathy (not recorded which).

This chain links TRBV2 with TRBJ1-2; 7 bases agree with TRBD1. The ends lost 2 bases at V and 7 bases at J; junction bases unmatched: 10. This CDR3 is built from 15 residues. Germline lookup yields CDR1 SNHLY and CDR2 FYNNEI. This chain's CDR3 is CASSERTPRGFGYTF. The CDR3 bases are TGTGCCAGCAGTGAACGGACACCCAGGGGGTTTGGCTACACCTTC.

The chain uses TRBV5-5 and TRBJ1-2; D may be TRBD1 (5 bases). The CDR3 spans 14 residues. The V gene's germline CDR1 is SGHKS and CDR2 YYEKEE (reference sequence). The V end was cut by 6 bases, the J end by 5 bases, with 17 bases between. In DNA form, the CDR3 reads TGTGCCAGCATCCCGGGACGGGGAAGGTATGGCTACACCTTC. It encodes CASIPGRGRYGYTF. The whole variable domain, remainder taken from reference TRBV5-5 and TRBJ1-2, is DAGVTQSPTHLIKTRGQQVTLRCSPISGHKSVSWYQQVLGQGPQFIFQYYEKEERGRGNFPDRFSARQFPNYSSELNVNALLLGDSALYLCASIPGRGRYGYTFGSGTRLTVV.

The chain employs TRBV20-1 and TRBJ1-5; D not certain. This CDR3 is built from 17 residues. V was pared by 5 bases and J by 0 bases, with 20 bases between. Germline loops: CDR1 DFQATT, CDR2 SNEGSKA (reference sequence). The CDR3 nucleotides are TGCAGTGCTGAAGGCGCTCTGGTGGGGTATAGCAATCAGCCCCAGCATTTT. This sequence encodes CSAEGALVGYSNQPQHF.

This rearrangement joins TRBV9 to TRBJ2-2, with D uncertain. The CDR3 covers 13 residues. Trimming stripped 9 bases from V and 0 bases from J, with 9 bases between. Germline V lookup: CDR1 SGDLS, CDR2 YYNGEE. The CDR3 loop reads CAISAPNTGELFF. The CDR3 DNA follows: TGTGCCATCAGTGCCCCGAACACCGGGGAGCTGTTTTTT. Variable domain in full (rest from reference TRBV9 and TRBJ2-2): DSGVTQTPKHLITATGQRVTLRCSPRSGDLSVYWYQQSLDQGLQFLIQYYNGEERAKGNILERFSAQQFPDLHSELNLSSLELGDSALYFCAISAPNTGELFFGEGSRLTVL.

There are a few counts of this clonotype. The chain uses TRBV12-3 or TRBV12-4 and TRBJ1-5, with TRBD1 as a possible D gene (5 bases). The V end lost 5 bases, the J end lost 0 bases, and 11 bases lay between the germline ends. The CDR3 is made up of 15 amino acids. DNA for the CDR3: TGTGCCAGCAGTCCCCTGACAGATAGCAATCAGCCCCAGCATTTT. As protein: CASSPLTDSNQPQHF.

About this clonotype: This may be a read error, as it is one base from a much larger clone. The gene calls are TRBV11-1 and TRBJ1-2, with TRBD1 as a possible D gene (5 bases). The germline V gene encodes CDR1 SGHAT and CDR2 FQDESV (reference sequence). The CDR3 is 13 amino acids. V was shortened by 3 bases and J by 4 bases, with 9 bases between the two germline ends. CDR3 sequence: CASSFSGSYGYTF. The DNA of the CDR3 is TGTGCCAGCAGCTTCTCAGGGAGCTATGGCTACACCTTC. The full variable domain, with the rest looked up from reference TRBV11-1 and TRBJ1-2, is EAEVAQSPRYKITEKSQAVAFWCDPISGHATLYWYRQILGQGPELLVQFQDESVVDDSQLPKDRFSAERLKGVDSTLKIQPAELGDSAMYLCASSFSGSYGYTFGSGTRLTVV.

This clonotype was counted ten times or more. The V call is TRBV29-1, the J call TRBJ1-2; no firm D call. Germline CDR1 reads SQVTM; CDR2 reads ANQGSEA. V lost 3 bases, J lost 2 bases, and 10 bases lay in between. The CDR3 extends over 13 amino acids. CDR3 sequence reads: CSVETGRNYGYTF. The CDR3 DNA reads as TGCAGCGTTGAGACGGGAAGGAACTATGGCTACACCTTC. Looking up the rest from reference TRBV29-1 and TRBJ1-2 gives the full variable domain: SAVISQKPSRDICQRGTSLTIQCQVDSQVTMMFWYRQQPGQSLTLIATANQGSEATYESGFVIDKFPISRPNLTFSTLTVSNMSPEDSSIYLCSVETGRNYGYTFGSGTRLTVV.

This clonotype was found many times. The chain links TRBV2 to TRBJ1-2; TRBD1 might be the D (5 bases). The CDR3 totals 12 residues. Germline CDR1 and CDR2: SNHLY and FYNNEI. Trimming left V 11 bases short and J 5 bases short, with 15 bases between. In DNA form, the CDR3 reads TGTGCCGGGTGGGGGTTTCGGTATGGCTACACCTTC. It is translated as CAGWGFRYGYTF.

This clonotype was seen ten or more times. The V call is TRBV29-1, the J call TRBJ2-7, with 11 bases aligning to TRBD1. Trimming took 6 bases from V and 6 from J; bases not matched to a gene: 10. CDR1 SQVTM and CDR2 ANQGSEA come from the germline V gene. This CDR3 is 14 amino acids long. CDR3 residues: CSVSPGQGVTEQYF. The CDR3 coding sequence is TGCAGCGTCTCGCCGGGACAGGGGGTAACCGAGCAGTACTTC.

The chain couples TRBV19 to TRBJ1-4; a possible D gene is TRBD1 (5 bases). The CDR3 has 13 residues. Germline values: CDR1 LNHDA, CDR2 SQIVND (reference sequence). The V and J ends lost 6 bases and 6 bases respectively, with 11 bases between them. The CDR3 region has the DNA TGTGCCAGTAGGGCCAGGGACGATGAAAAACTGTTTTTT. Translated: CASRARDDEKLFF.

V gene TRBV4-2 combines with J gene TRBJ1-5, with D perhaps matching TRBD1 (6 bases). Between the trimmed V and J ends, which lost 1 base and 4 bases, there was a span of 11 bases. The length of the CDR3 is 15 residues. CDR1 LGHNA and CDR2 YNFKEQ come from the germline V gene. The CDR3 coding sequence is TGTGCCAGCAGCCAAGTTCTAGGGGGGAATCAGCCCCAGCATTTT. This gives the protein CASSQVLGGNQPQHF.

The rearrangement joins TRBV7-6 to TRBJ2-7; 10 nucleotides match TRBD1. Trimming at V came to 5 bases and at J to 5 bases, leaving 9 bases not matched to a gene. This CDR3 is 15 amino acids long. Germline V CDR1 and CDR2: SGHVS, FNYEAQ. The CDR3 is CASSVRDRGFHEQYF. CDR3 bases: TGTGCCAGCAGCGTCCGGGACAGGGGATTCCACGAGCAGTACTTC.

In its sample, this clonotype was seen a few times. The chain has TRBV7-9 and TRBJ1-2; maybe TRBD1 (6 bases). The CDR3 is made up of 17 amino acids. Looked up from germline, CDR1 is SEHNR and CDR2 is FQNEAQ (reference sequence). The V and J ends lost 5 bases and 2 bases respectively, with 21 bases between them. The CDR3 DNA reads as TGTGCCAGCAGCGTCATGATCATACCGGGGACAAACTATGGCTACACCTTC. It translates to CASSVMIIPGTNYGYTF.

The chain links TRBV7-9 to TRBJ1-6; 9 bases fit TRBD1. V dropped 5 bases and J dropped 6; count of bases not matched to a gene: 8. The CDR3 covers 16 residues. Per germline, CDR1 SEHNR and CDR2 FQNEAQ (reference sequence). CDR3 in DNA: TGTGCCAGCAGCGTTGAAACAGGGGGCTCTAATTCACCCCTCCACTTT. Protein product: CASSVETGGSNSPLHF.

The table lists this clonotype with many counts. The chain combines TRBV15 with TRBJ2-5; D uncertain. The germline V and J ends were trimmed by 0 bases and 1 base, with 6 bases remaining between them. CDR1 and CDR2 (germline): LNHNV, YYDKDF (reference sequence). This CDR3 spans 14 amino acids. CDR3 sequence: CATSRDGFQETQYF. The CDR3 DNA sequence: TGTGCCACCAGCAGAGACGGGTTCCAAGAGACCCAGTACTTC.